Each of the 8 T cell receptor beta chains below was sequenced from the same sample in a study of cytomegalovirus exposure and HLA in healthy donors. The repertoire was sequenced with immunoSEQ multiplex PCR; TCRdb's copy has only in-frame clones and lacks some. Of around 170,000 clones in the sample, 85% were seen once. Sequencing used PBMCs. These receptors were collected from a man younger than 35 in good health and CMV-seropositive.

The genes are TRBV30 and TRBJ2-2; 10 nucleotides match TRBD2. This CDR3 comprises 16 residues. Germline trimming cut 2 bases from V and 4 bases from J; bases unmatched to any gene: 7. The germline V gene encodes CDR1 GTSNPN and CDR2 SVGIG (reference sequence). The CDR3, as DNA: TGTGCCTGGAGTTTCCTAGCGGGAGACCGCACCGGGGAGCTGTTTTTT. Encoded protein: CAWSFLAGDRTGELFF.

The chain carries TRBV6-1 and TRBJ2-7; 10 bases map to TRBD2. CDR3 length: 14 amino acids. CDR1 is MNHNS, CDR2 SASEGT, per germline. The V segment lost 4 bases and the J segment 6 bases; nucleotides outside the gene matches: 6. The CDR3 DNA is TGTGCCAGCAGTGTTGCTAGCGGGAGTACCGAGCAGTACTTC. Encoded protein: CASSVASGSTEQYF.

This rearrangement joins TRBV28 to TRBJ1-5, with no clear D. The CDR3 has 14 amino acids. From germline, CDR1 is MDHEN and CDR2 SYDVKM. V was trimmed by 2 bases and J by 4 bases, leaving 9 bases between them. CDR3 nucleotide sequence: TGTGCCAGCAGTTTAAGGTCGGGGAATCAGCCCCAGCATTTT. Protein product: CASSLRSGNQPQHF. Variable domain in full (rest from reference TRBV28 and TRBJ1-5): DVKVTQSSRYLVKRTGEKVFLECVQDMDHENMFWYRQDPGLGLRLIYFSYDVKMKEKGDIPEGYSVSREKKERFSLILESASTNQTSMYLCASSLRSGNQPQHFGDGTRLSIL.

CDR3 protein: CASSQARVLARVTDTQYF. CDR3 in DNA: TGTGCCAGCAGCCAAGCGAGAGTCCTAGCGCGAGTCACAGATACGCAGTATTTT. This chain uses TRBV14 with TRBJ2-3; possibly TRBD2 for D (6 bases). The CDR3 spans 18 residues. Germline V lookup: CDR1 SGHDN, CDR2 FVKESK. Between the trimmed V and J ends, which lost 1 base and 2 bases, there was a span of 19 bases.

This clone was detected only a few times. The chain carries TRBV5-1 and TRBJ2-2, with D possibly being TRBD2 (8 bases). This CDR3 spans 16 amino acids. Per the germline V gene, CDR1 is SGHRS and CDR2 is YFSETQ. The germline V and J ends were trimmed by 9 bases and 0 bases, with 18 bases remaining between them. The CDR3: CATTGGGTANTGELFF. CDR3 nucleotide sequence: TGCGCCACCACCGGGGGGGGGACAGCGAACACCGGGGAGCTGTTTTTT.

V is TRBV7-9 and J is TRBJ2-7; TRBD1 aligns across 9 bases. The V segment lost 5 bases and the J segment 5 bases; nucleotides outside the gene matches: 4. This CDR3 has 13 residues. Germline CDR1 SEHNR, CDR2 FQNEAQ (reference sequence). This CDR3 reads CASSLTGGHEQYF. As DNA, the CDR3 is TGTGCCAGCAGCCTAACAGGGGGCCACGAGCAGTACTTC.

The chain recombines TRBV29-1 with TRBJ2-2; 7 bases align to TRBD2. V dropped 4 bases and J dropped 6; count of bases not matched to a gene: 11. The V gene's germline CDR1 is SQVTM and CDR2 ANQGSEA. The CDR3 spans 15 residues. CDR3 in amino acids: CSVGLTSVGSGELFF. Here the CDR3 DNA reads TGCAGCGTTGGTCTAACTAGCGTTGGGTCCGGGGAGCTGTTTTTT.

V and J are TRBV15 and TRBJ1-1; 7 nucleotides match TRBD1. Germline-derived CDR1 and CDR2 are LNHNV and YYDKDF (reference sequence). V lost 2 bases, J lost 0 bases, and 6 bases stayed unmatched. The CDR3 totals 16 residues. This CDR3 reads CATSRNLRGVNTEAFF. The CDR3 nucleotides read TGTGCCACCAGCAGAAACCTCAGGGGGGTGAACACTGAAGCTTTCTTT.